The 2 T cell receptor beta chains below all came from one sample that was sequenced in a study of cytomegalovirus exposure and HLA in healthy donors. TCRdb's table, derived via immunoSEQ multiplex PCR, lists solely in-frame clones and lacks some. The top ten hold roughly 2.2% of the sample, which has approximately 110,000 clones, 88% seen once. What was sequenced was PBMCs. These receptors were taken from a woman between 18 and 30 years old in good health and CMV-seronegative.

This sequence joins TRBV9 and TRBJ1-1; D possibly corresponds to TRBD1 (5 bases). Germline CDR1 reads SGDLS; CDR2 reads YYNGEE. The germline V and J ends were trimmed by 0 bases and 4 bases, with 7 bases remaining between them. CDR3 size: 13 residues. The CDR3 DNA reads as TGTGCCAGCAGCGTAGACGGGGGCACTGAAGCTTTCTTT. Its translation: CASSVDGGTEAFF. The full variable domain, completed using reference TRBV9 and TRBJ1-1, is DSGVTQTPKHLITATGQRVTLRCSPRSGDLSVYWYQQSLDQGLQFLIQYYNGEERAKGNILERFSAQQFPDLHSELNLSSLELGDSALYFCASSVDGGTEAFFGQGTRLTVV.

The genes are TRBV28 and TRBJ1-1; no clear D gene. Germline CDR1 reads MDHEN; CDR2 reads SYDVKM. This CDR3 region has 13 residues. V lost 2 bases to trimming and J lost 2 bases, with 6 bases between them. The CDR3 region has the DNA TGTGCCAGCAGTTTAAGCCTCAACACTGAAGCTTTCTTT. Protein sequence: CASSLSLNTEAFF. Variable domain in full (rest from reference TRBV28 and TRBJ1-1): DVKVTQSSRYLVKRTGEKVFLECVQDMDHENMFWYRQDPGLGLRLIYFSYDVKMKEKGDIPEGYSVSREKKERFSLILESASTNQTSMYLCASSLSLNTEAFFGQGTRLTVV.